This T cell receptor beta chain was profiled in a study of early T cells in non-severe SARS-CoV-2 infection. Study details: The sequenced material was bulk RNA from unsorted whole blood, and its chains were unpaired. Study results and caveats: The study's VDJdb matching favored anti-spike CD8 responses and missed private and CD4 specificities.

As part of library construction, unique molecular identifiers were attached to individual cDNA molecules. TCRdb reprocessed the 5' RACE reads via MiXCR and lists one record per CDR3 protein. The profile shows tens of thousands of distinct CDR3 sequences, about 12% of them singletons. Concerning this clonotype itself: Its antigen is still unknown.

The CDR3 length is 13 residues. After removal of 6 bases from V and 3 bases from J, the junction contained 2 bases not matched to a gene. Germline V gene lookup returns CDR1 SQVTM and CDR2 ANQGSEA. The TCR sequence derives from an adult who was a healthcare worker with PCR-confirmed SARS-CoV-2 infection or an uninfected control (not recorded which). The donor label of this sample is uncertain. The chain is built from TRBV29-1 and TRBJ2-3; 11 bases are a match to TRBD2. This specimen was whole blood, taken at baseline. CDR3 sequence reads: CSVTSGGTDTQYF. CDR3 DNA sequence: TGCAGCGTCACTAGCGGGGGTACAGATACGCAGTATTTT.